This T cell receptor (beta chain) was captured by sequencing in a study of T cell responses to AZD1222 COVID-19 vaccine. Study-level findings and limits: Clonal diversity may have been underestimated, and the donors were mostly white British, with more females than males. Increases in Spike-specific TCR breadth and depth were seen after two AZD1222 doses. Just a handful of AZD1222 recipients tested seropositive at baseline. A reported finding is that nearly half of spike-specific TCRs target unmutated variant regions.

With regard to this clone: The target antigen is unknown.

Assay used: immunoSEQ multiplex PCR; TCRdb lists only in-frame clones, some missing. In the table there are roughly 90,000 clones, about 86% of which are singletons. The receptor was derived from an adult in good health. The material was peripheral blood, obtained on day 0 of AZD1222 vaccination.

The CDR3 DNA reads as TGTGCCAGCAGCTTAAATTCTGGCCAGAACACCGGGGAGCTGTTTTTT. Translated: CASSLNSGQNTGELFF. V gene TRBV7-6 combines with J gene TRBJ2-2; D uncertain. Germline-derived CDR1 and CDR2 are SGHVS and FNYEAQ. V was trimmed by 2 bases and J by 1 base, leaving 11 bases between them. The CDR3 has 16 amino acids.